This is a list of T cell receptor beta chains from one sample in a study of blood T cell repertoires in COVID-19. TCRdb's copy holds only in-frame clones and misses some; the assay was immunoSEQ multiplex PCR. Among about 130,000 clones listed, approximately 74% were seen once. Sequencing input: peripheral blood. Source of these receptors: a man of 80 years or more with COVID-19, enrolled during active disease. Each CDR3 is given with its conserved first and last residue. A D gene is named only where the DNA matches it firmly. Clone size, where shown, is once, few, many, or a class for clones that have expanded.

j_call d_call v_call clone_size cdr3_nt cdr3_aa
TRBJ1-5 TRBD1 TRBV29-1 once TGCAGCGCAAGACAGGGGCTTTATCAGCCCCAGCATTTT CSARQGLYQPQHF
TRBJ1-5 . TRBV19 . TGTGCCAGTAGTGATGGCCGCAATCAGCCCCAGCATTTT CASSDGRNQPQHF
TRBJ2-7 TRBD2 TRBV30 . TGTGCCTGGGGCCCGGGACTAGCGGGAGTCGAGCAGTACTTC CAWGPGLAGVEQYF
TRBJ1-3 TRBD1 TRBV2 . TGTGCCAGCAAGACCTACTCAGGGGGCGGGAACACCATATATTTT CASKTYSGGGNTIYF
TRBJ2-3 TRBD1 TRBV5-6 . TGTGCCAGCAGCGTTCCCGGGACAGGGGGCGCAGATACGCAGTATTTT CASSVPGTGGADTQYF
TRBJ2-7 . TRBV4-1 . TGCGCCAGCAGCCAAGGCGTCCTCCCCCGGGTCTCCTACGAGCAGTACTTC CASSQGVLPRVSYEQYF
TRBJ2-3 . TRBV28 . TGTGCCAGCAGTCCCTCTCTAGCCGGCTGGGCAGATACGCAGTATTTT CASSPSLAGWADTQYF
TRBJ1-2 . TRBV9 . TGTGCCAGCAGCGCAAAGTCGGGACATCCTAAGGGTGGCTACACCTTC CASSAKSGHPKGGYTF
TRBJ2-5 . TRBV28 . TGTGCCACCATGCGGGACTCCTCGTTGGCCCAGTACTTC CATMRDSSLAQYF
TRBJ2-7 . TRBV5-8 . TGTGCCATTTCACAGGACTACGAGCAGTACTTC CAISQDYEQYF
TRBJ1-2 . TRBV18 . TGTGCCAGCTCAACGGGGGACCGGGACGGCTATGGCTACACCTTC CASSTGDRDGYGYTF
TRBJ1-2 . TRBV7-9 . TGTGCCAGCAGCTTTGTGAGGGAAGGCTACACCTTC CASSFVREGYTF
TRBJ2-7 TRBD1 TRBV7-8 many TGTGCCAGCAGCCTCGGGACAGCCCTCAACGAGCAGTACTTC CASSLGTALNEQYF
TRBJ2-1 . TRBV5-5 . TGTGCCAGCAGCTGGGGAGGCCCTCAGAGCAATGAGCAGTTCTTC CASSWGGPQSNEQFF
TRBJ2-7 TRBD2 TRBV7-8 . TGTGCCAGCAGCTTAGCTTCCCTGGGGGGGAACGAGCAGTACTTC CASSLASLGGNEQYF
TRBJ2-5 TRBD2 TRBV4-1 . TGCGCCAGCAGCCGCTCTAGCGGGAACCAAGAGACCCAGTACTTC CASSRSSGNQETQYF
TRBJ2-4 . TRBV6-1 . TGTGCCAGCAGTGAAGACGGGGGGCCGAGAAACATTCAGTACTTC CASSEDGGPRNIQYF
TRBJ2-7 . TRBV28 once TGTGCCAGCAGCCCCGGGAGCGACAGAGGGCTCGAGCAGTACTTC CASSPGSDRGLEQYF
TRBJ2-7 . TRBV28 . TGTGCCAGCCGGGACACCGGACGCTACGAGCAGTACTTC CASRDTGRYEQYF
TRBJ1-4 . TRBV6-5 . TGTGCCAGCAGCCAGCGGACCAGGGAGGGAGAAAAACTGTTTTTT CASSQRTREGEKLFF
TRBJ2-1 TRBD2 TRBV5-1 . TGCGCCAGCAGCTTGGGGGCTAGCGGGAGCGTCCCTGGCGAGCAGTTCTTC CASSLGASGSVPGEQFF
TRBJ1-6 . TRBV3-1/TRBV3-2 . TGTGCCAGCAGCCGCCGGGGTGCTGGTTCACCCCTCCACTTT CASSRRGAGSPLHF
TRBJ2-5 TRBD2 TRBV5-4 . TGTGCCAGCAGCTTGAAAGGGCTAGCGGGATCAAAAGAGACCCAGTACTTC CASSLKGLAGSKETQYF
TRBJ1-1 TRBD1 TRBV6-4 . TGTGCCAGCAGTGGCAGACAGGGCACTGAAGCTTTCTTT CASSGRQGTEAFF
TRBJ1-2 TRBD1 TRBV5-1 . TGCGCCAGCAGCTTACAAACAGGGGGCGAGCTGGATGGCTACACCTTC CASSLQTGGELDGYTF
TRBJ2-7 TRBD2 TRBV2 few TGTGCCAGCAGTGAAGGAGCGGGAGGGGACTCCTACGAGCAGTACTTC CASSEGAGGDSYEQYF
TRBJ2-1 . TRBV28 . TGTGCCAGCAGGACCTTTACAGGGATTAACAATGAGCAGTTCTTC CASRTFTGINNEQFF
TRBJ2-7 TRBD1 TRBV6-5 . TGTGCCAGCAGTAGGGGACAGGATACCTACGAGCAGTACTTC CASSRGQDTYEQYF
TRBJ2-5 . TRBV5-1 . TGCGCCAGCAGGCCGGGACTTCAAGAGACCCAGTACTTC CASRPGLQETQYF
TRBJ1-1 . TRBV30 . TGTGCCTGGAGTGTATCAGCGAGGAACACTGAAGCTTTCTTT CAWSVSARNTEAFF
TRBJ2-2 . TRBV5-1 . TGCGCCAGCAGCTTGGGGGCTAGCGTCAACACCGGGGAGCTGTTTTTT CASSLGASVNTGELFF
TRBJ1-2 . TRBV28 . TGTGCCAGCAGTTTTATAACCCTCCGGACAGCCTGGAAGGATGGCTACACCTTC CASSFITLRTAWKDGYTF
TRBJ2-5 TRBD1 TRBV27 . TGTGCCAGCAGTCTAAACAGGGGGGAAGAGACCCAGTACTTC CASSLNRGEETQYF
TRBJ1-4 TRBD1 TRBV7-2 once TGTGCCAGCAGCTTGGGACAGACTGAAAAACTGTTTTTT CASSLGQTEKLFF
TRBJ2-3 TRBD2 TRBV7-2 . TGTGCCAGCAGCTTAGTAGGGCTAGCGGATATCCCTAGCACAGATACGCAGTATTTT CASSLVGLADIPSTDTQYF
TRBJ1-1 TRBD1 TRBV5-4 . TGTGCCAGCAGCTACCGGGACAGCCTCACTGAAGCTTTCTTT CASSYRDSLTEAFF
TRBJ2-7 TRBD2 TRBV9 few TGTGCCAGCAGCGTAGGGCCTACTAGCGGAGGGGCCTACGAGCAGTACTTC CASSVGPTSGGAYEQYF
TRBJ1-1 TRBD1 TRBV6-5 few TGTGCCAGCAGTATTGCAGGGGGCACTGAAGCTTTCTTT CASSIAGGTEAFF